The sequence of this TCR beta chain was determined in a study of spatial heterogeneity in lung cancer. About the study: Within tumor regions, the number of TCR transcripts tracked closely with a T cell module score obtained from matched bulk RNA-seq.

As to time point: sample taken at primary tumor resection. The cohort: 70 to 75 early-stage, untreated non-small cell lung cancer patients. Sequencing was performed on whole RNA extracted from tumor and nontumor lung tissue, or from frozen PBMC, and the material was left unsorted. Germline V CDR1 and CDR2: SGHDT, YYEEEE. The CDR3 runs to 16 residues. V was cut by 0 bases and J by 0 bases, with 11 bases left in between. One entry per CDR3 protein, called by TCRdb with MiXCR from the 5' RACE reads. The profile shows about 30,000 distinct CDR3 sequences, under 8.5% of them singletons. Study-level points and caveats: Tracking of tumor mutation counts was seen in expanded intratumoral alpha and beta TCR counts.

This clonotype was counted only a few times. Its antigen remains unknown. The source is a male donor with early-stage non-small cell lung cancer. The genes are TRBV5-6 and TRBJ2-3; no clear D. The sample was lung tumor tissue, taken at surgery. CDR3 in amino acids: CASSLGPYTSTDTQYF. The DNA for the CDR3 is TGTGCCAGCAGCTTGGGGCCTTATACTAGCACAGATACGCAGTATTTT.